The clone carrying this T cell receptor (beta chain) was detected ten times or more. Arm-PCR of CDR3 regions and iRepertoire HTBI primers were the basis on which TCR beta libraries were built. Via MiXCR, TCRdb re-called the multiplex PCR reads, giving one row per CDR3 protein. The table lists some 230,000 distinct CDR3 sequences, about 17% of them singletons. This sample's time point: newly diagnosed GD, antithyroid drugs for less than 3 months. RNA from PBMCs was the source of the TCR library. Patients came from an endocrinology department in Xi'an, China. This sample was included in a study of regulatory T cells in long-lasting Graves disease. This CDR3 spans 14 amino acids. J gave up 6 bases and V 1 base, and 5 bases lay outside the gene matches. Germline CDR1 reads GTSNPN; CDR2 reads SVGIG (reference sequence).

The sample consisted of peripheral blood mononuclear cells (PBMCs), taken at new diagnosis, from a patient treated with antithyroid drugs. The chain joins TRBV30 to TRBJ1-2; 10 nucleotides agree with TRBD1. This TCR came from a female donor with Graves disease. CDR3 DNA sequence: TGTGCCTGGAGTGCTGACAGGGGGCAGAATGGCTACACCTTC. Protein sequence: CAWSADRGQNGYTF.